The 30 T cell receptor beta chains in this list originate from one sample, sequenced in a study of shared clonotypes between healthy human individuals. Measured with immunoSEQ multiplex PCR; TCRdb has only the in-frame clones, and not every one. The table has around 1.5 million clones, 95% to 99% seen once; the top ten hold about 0.4%. What was sequenced was naive CD4+ T cells sorted from blood. Subset in this sample: CD45RA+ positively selected. These receptors all come from a man aged 30 to 45 in good health.

The chain combines TRBV6-5 with TRBJ2-3; D is possibly TRBD2 (6 bases). CDR1 and CDR2 (germline): MNHEY, SVGAGI. The CDR3 spans 14 residues. V was cut by 6 bases and J by 1 base, with 11 bases left in between. This CDR3 is CASRGGRGTDTQYF. In DNA form, the CDR3 reads TGTGCCAGCAGGGGGGGACGGGGCACAGATACGCAGTATTTT.

The chain employs TRBV4-2 and TRBJ2-2; possibly TRBD1 for D (6 bases). The V end was cut by 0 bases, the J end by 3 bases, with 14 bases between. Germline V gene lookup returns CDR1 LGHNA and CDR2 YNFKEQ. This CDR3 has 17 residues. The CDR3 DNA reads TGTGCCAGCAGCCAAGATGCTCATCGGACAGACACCGGGGAGCTGTTTTTT. Translated: CASSQDAHRTDTGELFF.

This clone was seen only once. The chain uses TRBV18 and TRBJ2-2, with D perhaps TRBD1 (6 bases). The germline CDR1 and CDR2 sequences are KGHSH and LQKENI. Deletions cut 6 bases from V and 3 bases from J, with 11 bases between. This CDR3 region has 14 residues. Written as DNA, the CDR3 is TGTGCCAGCTCCCCGGGACACGACACCGGGGAGCTGTTTTTT. This encodes CASSPGHDTGELFF.

The chain joins TRBV19 to TRBJ1-1; 9 bases agree with TRBD1. Losses at the gene ends were 2 bases for V and 10 bases for J; bases not matched to a gene: 20. The CDR3 is 18 residues long. CDR1 LNHDA and CDR2 SQIVND come from the germline V gene (reference sequence). The CDR3: CASSITEQGARFVMGAFF. CDR3 in DNA: TGTGCCAGTAGTATAACAGAACAGGGGGCGCGTTTCGTGATGGGAGCTTTCTTT.

The gene calls are TRBV29-1 and TRBJ2-1, with D possibly matching TRBD2 (6 bases). The CDR3 is 11 amino acids. Germline V lookup: CDR1 SQVTM, CDR2 ANQGSEA. V shed 5 bases and J shed 6 bases, with 8 bases lying between them. The DNA for the CDR3 is TGCAGCGTTTCTAGCGCCAATGAGCAGTTCTTC. Its protein product is CSVSSANEQFF.

The CDR3 reads CASSSGTGSAETQYF. The CDR3 coding sequence is TGCGCCAGCAGCTCCGGGACAGGGTCGGCGGAGACCCAGTACTTC. The genes are TRBV5-1 and TRBJ2-5, with 9 bases lining up with TRBD1. The CDR3 extends over 15 amino acids. Losses at the gene ends were 3 bases for V and 5 bases for J; bases not matched to a gene: 8. The germline gives CDR1 SGHRS, CDR2 YFSETQ. Using reference TRBV5-1 and TRBJ2-5 for the parts outside the CDR3, the full variable domain is KAGVTQTPRYLIKTRGQQVTLSCSPISGHRSVSWYQQTPGQGLQFLFEYFSETQRNKGNFPGRFSGRQFSNSRSEMNVSTLELGDSALYLCASSSGTGSAETQYFGPGTRLLVL.

The chain uses TRBV10-1 and TRBJ2-7; 7 bases align to TRBD1. CDR1 and CDR2 (germline): WNHNN, SYGVQD (reference sequence). The CDR3 consists of 12 residues. The ends lost 6 bases at V and 9 bases at J; junction bases unmatched: 8. For the CDR3, the DNA is TGCGCCAGCAGCGAGGGACAGTTGGGGCAGTACTTC. Translation gives CASSEGQLGQYF.

The chain couples TRBV5-4 to TRBJ2-1; 7 bases are a match to TRBD1. This CDR3 comprises 13 residues. The germline CDR1 and CDR2 sequences are SGHNT and YYREEE (reference sequence). With 5 bases clipped from V and 6 bases from J, the junction kept 5 bases outside the gene matches. CDR3 protein: CASSYRGLNEQFF. The CDR3 region has the DNA TGTGCCAGCAGTTATAGGGGGCTCAATGAGCAGTTCTTC.

This clone was seen only once. The V gene is TRBV2, the J gene TRBJ1-1; D gene ambiguous. The germline V gene has CDR1 SNHLY and CDR2 FYNNEI. The CDR3 is 11 amino acids. Trimming shortened V by 8 bases and J by 8 bases, and 12 bases separated the two germline ends. The CDR3 DNA reads TGTGCCAGCGCCCGGAACAGCGAAGCTTTCTTT. This encodes CASARNSEAFF.

The chain carries TRBV18 and TRBJ2-3; 10 nucleotides match TRBD2. CDR1 KGHSH and CDR2 LQKENI come from the germline V gene. V was pared by 2 bases and J by 1 base, with 12 bases of the junction left unmatched. The CDR3 spans 19 residues. In DNA, the CDR3 is TGTGCCAGCTCACCAGGACTAGCGGAACCCTCGGCAGGCACAGATACGCAGTATTTT. Its translation: CASSPGLAEPSAGTDTQYF. The entire variable domain, with the rest obtained from reference TRBV18 and TRBJ2-3, is as follows: NAGVMQNPRHLVRRRGQEARLRCSPMKGHSHVYWYRQLPEEGLKFMVYLQKENIIDESGMPKERFSAEFPKEGPSILRIQQVVRGDSAAYFCASSPGLAEPSAGTDTQYFGPGTRLTVL.

V is TRBV2 and J is TRBJ1-2, with no clear D. V dropped 9 bases and J dropped 0 bases, with 11 bases sitting between them. Per the germline V gene, CDR1 is SNHLY and CDR2 is FYNNEI. The CDR3 has 13 residues. The CDR3 sequence: CASPQESNYGYTF. The CDR3 DNA reads TGTGCCAGTCCTCAGGAGTCTAACTATGGCTACACCTTC.

This clone was seen only a few times. The chain joins TRBV19 to TRBJ2-1; a weak D match, TRBD2 (5 bases). There are 13 residues in the CDR3. Deletions cut 5 bases from V and 3 bases from J, with 8 bases between. The germline CDR1 and CDR2 sequences are LNHDA and SQIVND (reference sequence). The CDR3 bases are TGTGCCAGTAGTTACGGGAACTACAATGAGCAGTTCTTC. Translation: CASSYGNYNEQFF.

In its sample, this clone was seen once. The rearrangement links TRBV18 to TRBJ2-7, with 9 bases identical to TRBD2. Trimming at V came to 3 bases and at J to 6 bases, leaving 6 bases not matched to a gene. The CDR3 has 14 amino acids. Germline V gives CDR1 KGHSH, CDR2 LQKENI. Here the CDR3 reads CASSPRREGPEQYF. CDR3 sequence (DNA): TGTGCCAGCTCACCCCGGCGGGAGGGACCCGAGCAGTACTTC.

The genes are TRBV4-1 and TRBJ2-2; a weak D match, TRBD2 (5 bases). The CDR3 sequence is 17 residues long. The germline V gene has CDR1 MGHRA and CDR2 YSYEKL. V dropped 4 bases and J dropped 4 bases, with 19 bases sitting between them. CDR3 sequence: CASSPSPGRGITGELFF. DNA for the CDR3: TGCGCCAGCAGCCCGTCACCTGGACGAGGGATCACCGGGGAGCTGTTTTTT.

The rearrangement joins TRBV2 to TRBJ2-1; D gene unclear. Germline CDR1 SNHLY, CDR2 FYNNEI. This CDR3 has 15 amino acids. The germline V and J ends were trimmed by 6 bases and 0 bases, with 12 bases remaining between them. DNA for the CDR3: TGTGCCAGCAGCCTGAGCACGAGCTCCTACAATGAGCAGTTCTTC. Translation gives CASSLSTSSYNEQFF.

CDR3: CASSSSGLAGPENTGELFF. CDR3 sequence (DNA): TGTGCCAGCAGCTCCTCGGGGCTAGCGGGACCCGAGAACACCGGGGAGCTGTTTTTT. The chain employs TRBV13 and TRBJ2-2, with TRBD2 matching over 9 bases. V lost 4 bases, J lost 1 base, and 13 bases stayed unmatched. The V gene's germline CDR1 is PRHDT and CDR2 FYEKMQ (reference sequence). The CDR3 runs 19 residues.

This chain uses TRBV7-2 with TRBJ1-3; D not resolved. The CDR3 runs to 17 residues. The germline V gene encodes CDR1 SGHTA and CDR2 FQGNSA. The germline V and J ends were trimmed by 3 bases and 0 bases, with 15 bases remaining between them. Here the CDR3 DNA reads TGTGCCAGCAGCTTCCGCCCGGGTCAGTACTCTGGAAACACCATATATTTT. This codes for CASSFRPGQYSGNTIYF.

This chain connects TRBV4-1 to TRBJ2-7; the D gene is possibly TRBD1 (6 bases). V shed 0 bases and J shed 5 bases, with 23 bases lying between them. Germline CDR1 is MGHRA and CDR2 is YSYEKL. The CDR3 extends over 18 amino acids. The CDR3 loop is CASSQESGDTGQSHEQYF. The CDR3 nucleotides read TGCGCCAGCAGCCAAGAATCCGGGGACACCGGACAGAGTCACGAGCAGTACTTC.

This chain uses TRBV7-9 with TRBJ2-7, with a possible D match to TRBD2 (5 bases). This CDR3 is 14 amino acids long. Germline V gene lookup returns CDR1 SEHNR and CDR2 FQNEAQ (reference sequence). Trimming pared 1 base from V and 5 bases from J, leaving 12 bases between. The CDR3 sequence: CASSLGAPSHEQYF. The CDR3 DNA sequence: TGTGCCAGCAGCTTAGGTGCGCCTAGCCACGAGCAGTACTTC.

The chain has TRBV5-1 and TRBJ2-7, with a possible D match to TRBD2 (5 bases). The ends were cut back, 4 bases at V and 7 bases at J, with 24 bases in the middle. This CDR3 spans 16 amino acids. Germline-derived CDR1 and CDR2 are SGHRS and YFSETQ. CDR3 sequence reads: CASSPQAFLPTGEQYF. CDR3 DNA: TGCGCCAGCAGCCCGCAGGCCTTCCTTCCGACGGGGGAGCAGTACTTC.

This clone came up once. The chain carries TRBV2 and TRBJ2-5; TRBD1 matches 7 bases. Per germline, CDR1 SNHLY and CDR2 FYNNEI. V lost 4 bases, J lost 10 bases, and 6 bases stayed unmatched. This CDR3 spans 12 amino acids. The CDR3 reads CASSANRDSQYF. Here the CDR3 DNA reads TGTGCCAGCAGTGCCAATCGGGACAGCCAGTACTTC.

The V and J genes are TRBV29-1 and TRBJ1-5; weak D call: TRBD1 (5 bases). In germline, CDR1 is SQVTM, CDR2 ANQGSEA. The CDR3 covers 15 residues. V lost 1 base, J lost 5 bases, and 15 bases lay in between. This CDR3 reads CSVEVVQGGDQPQHF. DNA for the CDR3: TGCAGCGTTGAAGTGGTGCAGGGTGGGGATCAGCCCCAGCATTTT. Complete variable domain (other parts from reference TRBV29-1 and TRBJ1-5): SAVISQKPSRDICQRGTSLTIQCQVDSQVTMMFWYRQQPGQSLTLIATANQGSEATYESGFVIDKFPISRPNLTFSTLTVSNMSPEDSSIYLCSVEVVQGGDQPQHFGDGTRLSIL.

This chain joins TRBV5-1 and TRBJ2-2; the D gene could be TRBD1 or TRBD2 (7 bases each). The CDR3 extends over 17 amino acids. Per the germline V gene, CDR1 is SGHRS and CDR2 is YFSETQ. V shed 2 bases and J shed 3 bases, with 17 bases lying between them. CDR3 sequence reads: CASSFTGEGTDTGELFF. In DNA form, the CDR3 reads TGCGCCAGCAGCTTCACAGGGGAGGGCACGGACACCGGGGAGCTGTTTTTT.

The chain links TRBV2 to TRBJ1-1; 8 bases are shared with TRBD1. This CDR3 contains 14 residues. Germline values: CDR1 SNHLY, CDR2 FYNNEI. Trimming cost V 6 bases and J 8 bases; bases outside gene matches: 11. CDR3 sequence: CASREDRAFGEAFF. CDR3 coding DNA: TGTGCCAGCAGGGAGGACAGGGCCTTCGGAGAAGCTTTCTTT.

As for this clone: The sample holds other DNA sequences that translate to the same CDR3. The chain carries TRBV19 and TRBJ2-3; D perhaps matches TRBD2 (6 bases). Germline assignment: CDR1 LNHDA and CDR2 SQIVND (reference sequence). The CDR3 runs to 16 residues. Trimming cost V 0 bases and J 2 bases, with 12 bases left between them. DNA of the CDR3: TGTGCCAGTAGTATAGATCTGGCGGGGTTCACAGATACGCAGTATTTT. It is translated as CASSIDLAGFTDTQYF.

The J gene is TRBJ2-5, the V gene TRBV11-2; 8 bases align to TRBD2. Germline CDR1 SGHAT, CDR2 FQNNGV. This CDR3 has 13 residues. Losses at the gene ends were 10 bases for V and 2 bases for J; bases not matched to a gene: 6. CDR3 nucleotide sequence: TGTGCCACCCAGCGGGGGCTACAAGAGACCCAGTACTTC. It specifies CATQRGLQETQYF.

This sequence joins TRBV5-1 and TRBJ2-7, with 7 bases fitting TRBD1. Germline-derived CDR1 and CDR2 are SGHRS and YFSETQ. Trimming removed 3 bases from V and 4 bases from J; junction bases left unmatched: 10. This CDR3 spans 15 amino acids. The CDR3, as DNA: TGCGCCAGCAGCTCAGCCGGGACAGCACAATACGAGCAGTACTTC. It translates to CASSSAGTAQYEQYF.

The rearrangement joins TRBV6-5 to TRBJ2-7, with unresolved D. This CDR3 is 13 amino acids long. Trimming took 3 bases from V and 2 from J, leaving 8 bases between them. Germline V gives CDR1 MNHEY, CDR2 SVGAGI. This CDR3 reads CASSYSNTYEQYF. The CDR3 coding sequence is TGTGCCAGCAGTTATTCTAATACCTACGAGCAGTACTTC.

The J gene is TRBJ2-2, the V gene TRBV6-5; D remains unclear. The V gene's germline CDR1 is MNHEY and CDR2 SVGAGI. The germline V and J ends were trimmed by 7 bases and 0 bases, with 9 bases remaining between them. The CDR3 spans 14 residues. CDR3 DNA sequence: TGTGCCAGCATCCTGGCAGCGAACACCGGGGAGCTGTTTTTT. It yields the protein CASILAANTGELFF.

Comments on this clone: The same CDR3 is also encoded by other DNA sequences in this sample. This chain links TRBV18 with TRBJ2-5; 8 bases line up with TRBD2. There are 13 residues in the CDR3. Per the germline V gene, CDR1 is KGHSH and CDR2 is LQKENI. V lost 6 bases, J lost 2 bases, and 2 bases stayed unmatched. The CDR3 nucleotides read TGTGCCAGCTCCCCGGGAGGGCAAGAGACCCAGTACTTC. Encoded protein: CASSPGGQETQYF.